Shown below are 13 T cell receptor beta chains from a single sample sequenced in a study of T cells in Graves' hyperthyroidism and ophthalmopathy. TCR beta CDR3 sequences were amplified from RNA transcripts. Initially, a first-round RT-PCR of the TCR CDR3 employed the HTBI primer set. TCRdb called the multiplex PCR reads again in MiXCR, with one record for every CDR3 protein. The data hold about 590,000 distinct CDR3 sequences, with more than 13% observed a single time. The material sequenced was blood. The origin of the receptors is a woman younger than 35 with Graves' ophthalmopathy.

In DNA form, the CDR3 reads TGTGCCAGCAGCCCCCGGACAGGGATCGGCTATGGCTACACCTTC. This gives the protein CASSPRTGIGYGYTF. J is TRBJ1-2 and V is TRBV7-9; 8 nucleotides align to TRBD1. V trimming: 5 bases; J trimming: 4 bases; junction bases outside the gene matches: 9. CDR1 is SEHNR and CDR2 is FQNEAQ in the germline V gene (reference sequence). The CDR3 sequence is 15 residues long.

This clonotype came up a few times. The chain carries TRBV5-1 and TRBJ1-2; D not resolved. The V gene's germline CDR1 is SGHRS and CDR2 YFSETQ. This CDR3 has 12 amino acids. Trimming took off 2 bases at V and 5 bases at J, with 7 bases between the two ends. CDR3 nucleotide sequence: TGCGCCAGCAGCTTCGACTTTTATGGCTACACCTTC. Encoded protein: CASSFDFYGYTF.

This clonotype was counted at least ten times. The chain joins TRBV6-1 to TRBJ1-2; D is undetermined. Germline V gene lookup returns CDR1 MNHNS and CDR2 SASEGT. CDR3 length equals 15 residues. The germline V and J ends were trimmed by 0 bases and 4 bases, with 12 bases remaining between them. The CDR3 protein is CASSEARVDSYGYTF. CDR3 nucleotide sequence: TGTGCCAGCAGTGAAGCTCGGGTTGATAGCTATGGCTACACCTTC.

Worth noting for this clonotype: A read error may be the cause here, since a much bigger clone is one base away. The chain employs TRBV6-1 and TRBJ2-7; weak D call: TRBD2 (6 bases). From germline, CDR1 is MNHNS and CDR2 SASEGT. The CDR3 is 15 residues long. DNA of the CDR3: TGTGCCTGCAGTGAAACTACCGGGAGAAGATACGAGCAGTACTTC. Translation gives CACSETTGRRYEQYF.

The gene calls are TRBV30 and TRBJ2-3, with 11 bases fitting TRBD1. Germline values: CDR1 GTSNPN, CDR2 SVGIG (reference sequence). Losses at the gene ends were 2 bases for V and 8 bases for J; bases not matched to a gene: 12. The length of the CDR3 is 16 residues. In nucleotides, the CDR3 is TGTGCCTGGAGTAACGGGGGACAGGGGGTAGCGGGTACGCAGTATTTT. Protein product: CAWSNGGQGVAGTQYF. The full variable domain, with the rest looked up from reference TRBV30 and TRBJ2-3, is SQTIHQWPATLVQPVGSPLSLECTVEGTSNPNLYWYRQAAGRGLQLLFYSVGIGQISSEVPQNLSASRPQDRQFILSSKKLLLSDSGFYLCAWSNGGQGVAGTQYFGPGTRLTVL.

Many counts were recorded for this clonotype. The chain combines TRBV28 with TRBJ2-7, with 12 bases identical to TRBD1. CDR3 length: 17 residues. The junction had 13 bases not matched to a gene; V was cut back by 6 bases and J by 4 bases. CDR1 MDHEN and CDR2 SYDVKM come from the germline V gene. DNA for the CDR3: TGTGCCAGCAGCTCCCCCCTCCGGGACAGGGGGCTTTACGAGCAGTACTTC. This translates into CASSSPLRDRGLYEQYF.

This clonotype has at least ten counts. The rearrangement links TRBV28 to TRBJ2-1, with TRBD2 matching 7 bases. From germline, CDR1 is MDHEN and CDR2 SYDVKM. Trimming cost V 6 bases and J 8 bases; bases outside gene matches: 7. The CDR3 is 13 amino acids. CDR3 sequence: CASRYPGGDEQFF. CDR3 DNA: TGTGCCAGCAGGTACCCGGGAGGTGATGAGCAGTTCTTC.

About this clonotype: Relative to the germline gene, one junction end is altered; a read error may explain this. This sequence joins TRBV10-2 and TRBJ2-2; D may match TRBD1 or TRBD2 (5 bases each). CDR3 length: 14 amino acids. Germline V gives CDR1 WSHSY, CDR2 SAAADI. CDR3 in amino acids: CASSWAGRTGELSF. The CDR3 DNA reads as TGCGCCAGCAGTTGGGCAGGGCGAACCGGGGAGCTGTCTTTT.

There are many counts of this clonotype. This chain joins TRBV7-9 and TRBJ2-7, with D perhaps matching TRBD2 (7 bases). The V end lost 5 bases, the J end lost 5 bases, and 22 bases lay between the germline ends. CDR1 SEHNR and CDR2 FQNEAQ come from the germline V gene (reference sequence). This CDR3 comprises 16 residues. Here the CDR3 reads CASSPSTGLGKNEQYF. CDR3 bases: TGTGCCAGCAGCCCCTCGACAGGACTAGGCAAAAACGAGCAGTACTTC.

This clonotype was seen more than once but under ten times. A much larger clone lies a single base off, so this may be a read error. The chain combines TRBV5-4 with TRBJ2-1; no clear D gene. V lost 4 bases and J lost 1, with 12 bases in between. The CDR3 is made up of 15 amino acids. The germline V gene has CDR1 SGHNT and CDR2 YYREEE (reference sequence). The CDR3: CASSMDHTSYNEQFF. CDR3 nucleotides: TGTGCCAGCAGCATGGACCACACTTCCTACAATGAGCAGTTCTTC.

This clonotype was detected ten times or more. The V gene is TRBV5-1, the J gene TRBJ1-5; 8 bases line up with TRBD1. From germline, CDR1 is SGHRS and CDR2 YFSETQ. The CDR3 totals 14 residues. V lost 3 bases and J lost 6; bases outside the gene matches: 5. The CDR3 protein is CASSSTTGGQPQHF. The CDR3 bases are TGCGCCAGCAGCTCGACAACAGGGGGTCAGCCCCAGCATTTT.

This clonotype was observed a few times. One junction end does not reproduce the germline sequence, and a read error may be involved. V gene TRBV6-2 or TRBV6-3 combines with J gene TRBJ1-5, with unresolved D. This CDR3 spans 12 amino acids. Germline V gives CDR1 MNHEY, CDR2 SVGEGT. The CDR3 DNA reads TGTGCCAGCAGTTCGGGCCGGCAAAGACTTTATTTT. This sequence encodes CASSSGRQRLYF.

This clonotype was seen many times. This chain connects TRBV12-3 or TRBV12-4 to TRBJ2-3, with 7 nucleotides matching TRBD2. The CDR3 is 13 amino acids. The V segment lost 5 bases and the J segment 6 bases; nucleotides outside the gene matches: 5. The CDR3 DNA follows: TGTGCCAGCAGTCGGGACTATATGGATACGCAGTATTTT. It is translated as CASSRDYMDTQYF.